This T cell receptor beta chain was captured by sequencing in a study of T cell repertoires in cytomegalovirus infection. Regarding the study as a whole: Summed frequency of public TCR beta families distinguished CMV carriers with the relevant HLA.

V lost 5 bases and J lost 3; bases outside the gene matches: 6. The CDR3 is 14 amino acids. From germline, CDR1 is SGHTA and CDR2 FQGNSA. As concerns this clonotype: Its antigen is not identified.

TCRdb reprocessed the reads with MiXCR, giving one entry per CDR3 protein. Of about 250,000 distinct CDR3 sequences in the sample, 9% to 15% were seen once. Sequencing was performed on PBMCs. V gene TRBV7-2 combines with J gene TRBJ2-7; 8 bases are a match to TRBD2. This sequence was found in a human donor in good health (CMV status not recorded). Some clones in this sample may be carry-over from other donors' samples. The CDR3 bases are TGTGCCAGCAGCCCGGGACTAGTCAACTACGAGCAGTACTTC. Encoded protein: CASSPGLVNYEQYF. Drawing the rest from reference TRBV7-2 and TRBJ2-7, the complete variable domain is GAGVSQSPSNKVTEKGKDVELRCDPISGHTALYWYRQSLGQGLEFLIYFQGNSAPDKSGLPSDRFSAERTGGSVSTLTIQRTQQEDSAVYLCASSPGLVNYEQYFGPGTRLTVT.